This T cell receptor (beta chain) was identified in a study of T cell repertoires in cytomegalovirus infection. Study overall: Public TCR beta signature analysis indicated the presence of both CMV infection and matching HLA type.

In its sample, this clonotype was seen many times. The target antigen is unknown. Deletions cut 4 bases from V and 9 bases from J, with 7 bases between. Germline V lookup: CDR1 SGHTA, CDR2 FQGNSA. This CDR3 has 11 amino acids. TCRdb reprocessed the reads with MiXCR, giving one entry per CDR3 protein. The sample lists about 260,000 distinct CDR3 sequences, 12% to 15% occurring once. General study findings and limits: Public TCR beta family frequency separated CMV-and-HLA carriers, including in an independent cohort. HLA-C-restricted, CMV-specific TCR beta clonotypes were dominant ex vivo.

Sequenced sample: PBMCs. The chain links TRBV7-2 to TRBJ2-4; D not certain. This sequence was found in a human donor in good health (CMV status not recorded). Some clones in this sample may be carry-over from other donors' samples. Written as DNA, the CDR3 is TGTGCCAGCAGCTCCCTCGGCATTCAGTACTTC. As protein: CASSSLGIQYF.